The sequence of this TCR beta chain was determined in a study of shared clonotypes between healthy human individuals. Study conclusions and caveats: In the sorted subsets, rarefaction showed sequencing was incomplete despite large depth. Expectations were that clonotype sharing among donors would be affected by sequencing depth.

Naive CD8 cells were CD45RO-negative, positively selected for CCR7, excluding terminally differentiated effector memory CD45RA+ cells. All donors qualified as healthy HIV-negative adults and had experienced no recent acute infections or vaccinations. The CDR3 sequence is 14 residues long. Losses at the gene ends were 6 bases for V and 3 bases for J; bases not matched to a gene: 6. CDR1 LNHDA and CDR2 SQIVND come from the germline V gene (reference sequence). Replicate PCRs run on sorted subsets employed 150 to 250 ng DNA, 25,000 to 35,000 T cell genomes. The protocol was immunoSEQ multiplex PCR, while the TCRdb copy is restricted to in-frame clones and leaves out a portion. The sample has about 2.1 million clones, about 93% seen once. Turning to this clone: Its specificity is not known.

The receptor's source is a man aged 18 to 30 in good health. Some clones in this sample may be carry-over from other donors' samples. The gene calls are TRBV19 and TRBJ2-7, with 9 bases matching TRBD2. Sequencing used naive CD8+ T cells from PBMCs. In DNA, the CDR3 is TGTGCCAGTAGGCCTAGCGGGACATACTACGAGCAGTACTTC. Its translation is CASRPSGTYYEQYF.